This T cell receptor (beta chain) was identified during a study of CD8 T cells in ankylosing spondylitis. In this sample, this clonotype turned up many times. TCRdb re-analysed the 5' RACE reads in MiXCR, keeping a single row per CDR3 protein. The sample contains fewer than 250,000 distinct CDR3 sequences, under 12% of which appear only once. Trimming left V 6 bases short and J 5 bases short, with 22 bases between. The V gene's germline CDR1 is MNHEY and CDR2 SMNVEV (reference sequence). The CDR3 sequence is 16 residues long. This TCR came from a male donor with ankylosing spondylitis or in good health (not recorded which). Sequences were obtained from blood, either unsorted or a sorted T cell fraction (not recorded which). The J gene is TRBJ1-1, the V gene TRBV27; D not resolved. DNA of the CDR3: TGTGCCAGCAGCCTCCTAACAGCCGGGCCCCGAACTGAAGCTTTCTTT. This codes for CASSLLTAGPRTEAFF.